This T cell receptor beta chain originates from a study of OX40 agonist ivuxolimab in advanced cancers. Overall study context: Cohort: 75% to 90% men, mean age roughly 60, aged roughly 23 to 79. Patients achieving partial responses numbered three: one hepatocellular carcinoma case and two cutaneous melanoma cases.

The V gene's germline CDR1 is MDHEN and CDR2 SYDVKM. V lost 2 bases and J lost 0, with 13 bases in between. There are 16 residues in the CDR3. Study conclusions and caveats: CD8+ T cells averaged more expanded clones than CD4+.

With regard to this clone: Its antigen is unknown.

Assay: immunoSEQ multiplex PCR; the TCRdb copy retains only in-frame clones and omits some. Of 100,000 to 150,000 clones in the sample, under 95% were seen once. The starting material was CD4+ or CD8+ T cells sorted from blood, obtained in a trial of the OX40 agonist ivuxolimab. The sequence came from an adult with an advanced solid tumor such as melanoma, head and neck, liver or kidney cancer. The chain uses TRBV28 and TRBJ1-2; D gene ambiguous. CDR3 nucleotides: TGTGCCAGCAGTTTACACGGACCGACCGCTAACTATGGCTACACCTTC. Its protein product is CASSLHGPTANYGYTF.